The next 8 T cell receptor beta chains were all read from a single sample in a study of shared clonotypes between healthy human individuals. Naive CD8 isolation took CD45RO-negative cells positively selected for CCR7 and excluded terminally differentiated effector memory CD45RA+ cells. The table came from immunoSEQ multiplex PCR; TCRdb's copy has only in-frame clones and leaves some out. The sample lists 1.5 million to 2.5 million clones, 85% to 95% occurring once. Sequenced: naive CD8+ T cells sorted from blood. The source is a man between 18 and 35 years old in good health.

The chain couples TRBV11-2 to TRBJ2-7; no reliable D call. Trimming removed 3 bases at V and 0 bases at J, with 15 bases between. Germline-derived CDR1 and CDR2 are SGHAT and FQNNGV. The CDR3 totals 16 residues. This chain's CDR3 is CASSFEPRPSSYEQYF. The CDR3 bases are TGTGCCAGCAGCTTCGAGCCCAGGCCGAGCTCCTACGAGCAGTACTTC.

The chain carries TRBV4-1 and TRBJ2-2, with a possible D match to TRBD2 (5 bases). The CDR3 is 15 residues long. CDR1 is MGHRA and CDR2 is YSYEKL in the germline V gene. Trimming shortened V by 0 bases and J by 7 bases, and 12 bases separated the two germline ends. The CDR3 DNA reads as TGCGCCAGCAGCCAAGACCCCGGGGTAAACGGGGAGCTGTTTTTT. Encoded protein: CASSQDPGVNGELFF.

This clone was counted only a few times. The same CDR3 can be traced to other DNA sequences in this sample. V usage is TRBV9 and J usage is TRBJ2-7; TRBD2 matches at 7 bases. This CDR3 comprises 14 residues. V gave up 3 bases and J gave up 0 bases; unmatched junction bases: 3. The V gene's germline CDR1 is SGDLS and CDR2 YYNGEE. In nucleotides, the CDR3 is TGTGCCAGCAGCGCCGGGGGGAGCTCCTACGAGCAGTACTTC. Its translation is CASSAGGSSYEQYF.

The chain has TRBV7-6 and TRBJ2-7; 9 bases align to TRBD1. V dropped 1 base and J dropped 6; count of bases not matched to a gene: 16. This CDR3 has 18 residues. In germline, CDR1 is SGHVS, CDR2 FNYEAQ. This CDR3 reads CASSLVETGTGILCEQYF. The CDR3 DNA reads as TGTGCCAGCAGCTTAGTAGAAACCGGGACAGGGATCCTCTGCGAGCAGTACTTC.

The V and J genes are TRBV7-6 and TRBJ2-3; D remains ambiguous. This CDR3 has 14 amino acids. The V end lost 1 base, the J end lost 6 bases, and 11 bases lay between the germline ends. Germline loops: CDR1 SGHVS, CDR2 FNYEAQ. For the CDR3, the DNA is TGTGCCAGCAGCTTAGTTGGGGAAGGCGATACGCAGTATTTT. It translates to CASSLVGEGDTQYF.

A single count supports this clone. The chain uses TRBV5-5 and TRBJ2-7; D is possibly TRBD1 (6 bases). CDR3 length: 16 residues. V dropped 0 bases and J dropped 7 bases, with 20 bases sitting between them. The germline CDR1 and CDR2 sequences are SGHKS and YYEKEE (reference sequence). CDR3 coding DNA: TGTGCCAGCAGCTTGGGACCATTTAAGGGGGTAGGGGAGCAGTACTTC. The encoded protein is CASSLGPFKGVGEQYF.

The rearrangement uses TRBV5-1 and TRBJ1-4; D is perhaps TRBD1 (5 bases). CDR3 length: 14 residues. The germline V and J ends were trimmed by 0 bases and 8 bases, with 11 bases remaining between them. CDR1 SGHRS and CDR2 YFSETQ come from the germline V gene. The CDR3 bases are TGCGCCAGCAGCTTGGCAGGGCCTGCCGAAAAACTGTTTTTT. It encodes CASSLAGPAEKLFF.

The chain employs TRBV14 and TRBJ2-7, with 7 bases aligning to TRBD1. V shed 6 bases and J 0 bases; nucleotides not matched to a gene: 5. CDR1 is SGHDN, CDR2 FVKESK, per germline. This CDR3 is built from 14 residues. The CDR3 region is CASSSQGPSYEQYF. DNA of the CDR3: TGTGCCAGCAGTTCACAGGGGCCCTCCTACGAGCAGTACTTC.